Included here is one T cell receptor beta chain sequence, with context. The data were obtained in a study of blood T cell repertoires in COVID-19. The CDR3 runs to 18 residues. Under the authors' procedure: Nucleated cell counts were estimated from reference gene primer amplification. TCRdb's copy holds only in-frame clones and misses some; the assay was immunoSEQ multiplex PCR. V and J calls and clone size come straight from that table; D and trimming were deduced from the DNA. The data hold fewer than 150,000 clones, with 82% observed a single time. The chain joins TRBV12-1 to TRBJ1-5; the DNA was not compared with TRBD1, the D call given in the table. TRBV12-1 is flagged as a pseudogene. This sequence was found in a woman older than 75 with acute or convalescent COVID-19. Sequencing was done on a sample of peripheral blood. The CDR3 loop is CASSFGQPGLASNQPQHF. CDR3 nucleotides: TGTGCCAGCAGCTTTGGACAGCCAGGGCTGGCGAGCAATCAGCCCCAGCATTTT.